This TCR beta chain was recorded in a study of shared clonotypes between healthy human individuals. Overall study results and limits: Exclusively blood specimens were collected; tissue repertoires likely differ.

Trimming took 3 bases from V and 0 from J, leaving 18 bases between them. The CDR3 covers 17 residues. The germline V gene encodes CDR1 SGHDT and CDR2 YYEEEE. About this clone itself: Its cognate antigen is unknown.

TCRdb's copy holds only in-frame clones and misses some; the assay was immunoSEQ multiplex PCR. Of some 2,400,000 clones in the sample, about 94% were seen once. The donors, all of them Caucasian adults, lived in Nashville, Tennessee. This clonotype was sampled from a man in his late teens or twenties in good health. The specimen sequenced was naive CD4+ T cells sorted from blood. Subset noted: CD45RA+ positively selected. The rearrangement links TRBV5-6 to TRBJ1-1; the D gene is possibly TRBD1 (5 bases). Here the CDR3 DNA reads TGTGCCAGCAGCTGGAGGGAAAGGGGCTACATGAACACTGAAGCTTTCTTT. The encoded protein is CASSWRERGYMNTEAFF.